This passage covers 19 T cell receptor beta chains from one sample sequenced in a study of control samples from healthy donors and cancer patients. Produced via immunoSEQ multiplex PCR; TCRdb's table is partial and in-frame only. The sample has 71,000 or so clones; roughly nine tenths are singletons. Material for sequencing was PBMCs. The receptors shown here come from a man between 60 and 75 years old with lung cancer.

This clone was seen only once. V gene TRBV19 combines with J gene TRBJ1-2; D gene uncertain. Trimming removed 7 bases from V and 0 bases from J, with 18 bases in between. The germline CDR1 and CDR2 sequences are LNHDA and SQIVND (reference sequence). The CDR3 extends over 16 amino acids. The CDR3 DNA sequence: TGTGCCAGTACCCCGGGCTTTGGGGTTACTAACTATGGCTACACCTTC. This gives the protein CASTPGFGVTNYGYTF.

The chain employs TRBV30 and TRBJ1-1; D gene uncertain. Germline lookup yields CDR1 GTSNPN and CDR2 SVGIG (reference sequence). CDR3 length equals 11 residues. The V and J ends lost 0 bases and 10 bases respectively, with 9 bases between them. The CDR3 DNA sequence: TGTGCCTGGAGTGTACTGAGAGTAGCTTTCTTT. It yields the protein CAWSVLRVAFF.

The CDR3, as DNA: TGTGCCAGCAGTGAAGGCGTCAGGGACCTTATTAACGGCTACACCTTC. Protein: CASSEGVRDLINGYTF. This rearrangement joins TRBV2 to TRBJ1-2, with a tentative D call TRBD1 (5 bases). CDR1 and CDR2 from the germline V gene are SNHLY and FYNNEI. V was cut by 1 base and J by 8 bases, with 20 bases left in between. The CDR3 is made up of 16 amino acids.

The chain couples TRBV6-5 to TRBJ2-2, with 11 bases lining up with TRBD1. Trimming cost V 4 bases and J 6 bases; bases outside gene matches: 4. This CDR3 contains 15 residues. Germline CDR1 reads MNHEY; CDR2 reads SVGAGI. CDR3 sequence: CASSSGQGAAGELFF. CDR3 coding DNA: TGTGCCAGCAGTTCCGGACAGGGGGCTGCCGGGGAGCTGTTTTTT.

V usage is TRBV7-9 and J usage is TRBJ1-2; D is possibly TRBD1 (6 bases). This CDR3 comprises 16 residues. Trimming shortened V by 3 bases and J by 2 bases, and 16 bases separated the two germline ends. The germline V gene has CDR1 SEHNR and CDR2 FQNEAQ (reference sequence). The CDR3 region has the DNA TGTGCCAGCAGCTTCCGGGACACCAGTATCAACTATGGCTACACCTTC. Amino acids: CASSFRDTSINYGYTF.

V is TRBV5-1 and J is TRBJ2-2; D might be TRBD1 or TRBD2, each matching 5 bases. CDR3 length: 13 residues. CDR1 and CDR2 from the germline V gene are SGHRS and YFSETQ. V was trimmed by 6 bases and J by 6 bases, leaving 12 bases between them. The CDR3 loop reads CASTPLGPGELFF. The CDR3 DNA sequence: TGCGCCAGCACTCCCTTGGGACCCGGGGAGCTGTTTTTT.

The chain combines TRBV6-6 with TRBJ2-3, with 9 bases fitting TRBD2. The CDR3 is 13 residues long. Trimming removed 7 bases from V and 14 bases from J; junction bases left unmatched: 13. CDR1 and CDR2 (germline): MNHNY, SVGAGI (reference sequence). CDR3 coding DNA: TGTGCCAGCAAAAGTAGCGGGGGCCGGGAGCTGTATTTT. This gives the protein CASKSSGGRELYF.

The chain employs TRBV12-3 or TRBV12-4 and TRBJ2-5; D is undetermined. The CDR3 consists of 12 residues. V dropped 5 bases and J dropped 5 bases, with 9 bases sitting between them. The CDR3 DNA is TGTGCCAGCAGTCGTTTTTCGGAGACCCAGTACTTC. Protein sequence: CASSRFSETQYF.

This rearrangement joins TRBV7-8 to TRBJ2-3; 13 nucleotides match TRBD2. This CDR3 has 15 residues. The V segment lost 5 bases and the J segment 4 bases; nucleotides outside the gene matches: 3. CDR1 is SGHVS and CDR2 is FQNEAQ in the germline V gene. CDR3 amino acids: CASSPTSGGADTQYF. The CDR3 DNA is TGTGCCAGCAGCCCAACTAGCGGGGGGGCAGATACGCAGTATTTT. The full variable domain, with the rest looked up from reference TRBV7-8 and TRBJ2-3, is GAGVSQSPRYKVAKRGQDVALRCDPISGHVSLFWYQQALGQGPEFLTYFQNEAQLDKSGLPSDRFFAERPEGSVSTLKIQRTQQEDSAVYLCASSPTSGGADTQYFGPGTRLTVL.

This chain links TRBV5-4 with TRBJ2-7; D is tentatively TRBD1 or TRBD2 (5 bases each). Trimming shortened V by 1 base and J by 5 bases, and 7 bases separated the two germline ends. CDR1 and CDR2 from the germline V gene are SGHNT and YYREEE (reference sequence). This CDR3 is 12 amino acids long. DNA for the CDR3: TGTGCCAGCAGCTTGCAGGGAGACGAGCAGTACGTC. Its translation: CASSLQGDEQYV.

V is TRBV9 and J is TRBJ2-7; 9 bases are shared with TRBD1. The CDR3 loop spans 15 amino acids. V was clipped by 3 bases and J by 2 bases; unmatched bases: 6. Germline V gene sequence: CDR1 SGDLS, CDR2 YYNGEE. The CDR3 region has the DNA TGTGCCAGCAGCGCTGGGACAGGGTCTGCCTACGAGCAGTACGTC. This encodes CASSAGTGSAYEQYV.

V gene TRBV9 combines with J gene TRBJ1-1; no clear D. V dropped 0 bases and J dropped 8 bases, with 14 bases sitting between them. Germline loops: CDR1 SGDLS, CDR2 YYNGEE. The CDR3 totals 14 residues. CDR3 sequence reads: CASSVEWRSLEAFF. For the CDR3, the DNA is TGTGCCAGCAGCGTAGAATGGAGGTCTCTCGAAGCTTTCTTT.

V is TRBV4-1 and J is TRBJ2-7; no clear D. Germline CDR1 and CDR2: MGHRA and YSYEKL. The CDR3 sequence is 14 residues long. Trimming took off 1 base at V and 4 bases at J, with 11 bases between the two ends. The CDR3 region has the DNA TGCGCCAGCAGCCAAGTTAATGGGGAATACGAGCAGTACGTC. Its protein is CASSQVNGEYEQYV.

The V call is TRBV24-1, the J call TRBJ2-3; a possible D gene is TRBD2 (5 bases). Per germline, CDR1 KGHDR and CDR2 SFDVKD. The CDR3 has 16 amino acids. Trimming removed 4 bases from V and 5 bases from J, with 18 bases in between. CDR3 sequence (DNA): TGTGCCACCAGTGACCGTACTTCTCCCAGCGGAGATACGCAGTATTTT. Amino acid sequence: CATSDRTSPSGDTQYF.

This sequence joins TRBV3-1 (or the pseudogene TRBV3-2) and TRBJ1-1; the D gene is possibly TRBD1 (6 bases). This CDR3 region has 15 residues. Deletions cut 4 bases from V and 4 bases from J, with 16 bases between. Germline V gene sequence: CDR1 LGHDT, CDR2 YNNKEL (reference sequence). The CDR3 DNA reads as TGTGCCAGCAGCCCTCAAGGGGGAGTAGGCACTGAAGCTTTCTTT. Its protein product is CASSPQGGVGTEAFF.

This clone came up once. The V gene is TRBV12-3 or TRBV12-4, the J gene TRBJ1-1; the D is unclear. The CDR3 totals 12 residues. Trimming removed 10 bases from V and 7 bases from J, with 16 bases in between. The CDR3 reads CATRTPRGEAFF. Here the CDR3 DNA reads TGTGCCACCCGGACCCCCCGCGGTGAAGCTTTCTTT.

The chain couples TRBV24-1 to TRBJ2-1, with 7 bases that match TRBD2. J gave up 4 bases and V 3 bases, and 5 bases lay outside the gene matches. Germline V lookup: CDR1 KGHDR, CDR2 SFDVKD. The CDR3 totals 15 residues. The CDR3 here is CATSDPWGGYNEQFF. The CDR3 bases are TGTGCCACCAGTGATCCTTGGGGGGGGTACAATGAGCAGTTCTTC.

The J gene is TRBJ1-2, the V gene TRBV18; a possible D gene is TRBD1 (5 bases). CDR3 length: 16 residues. The germline V and J ends were trimmed by 3 bases and 4 bases, with 18 bases remaining between them. Germline-derived CDR1 and CDR2 are KGHSH and LQKENI. The CDR3 loop reads CASSPIPGRGLYGYTF. Here the CDR3 DNA reads TGTGCCAGCTCACCTATTCCGGGACGAGGGCTCTATGGCTACACCTTC. Drawing the rest from reference TRBV18 and TRBJ1-2, the complete variable domain is NAGVMQNPRHLVRRRGQEARLRCSPMKGHSHVYWYRQLPEEGLKFMVYLQKENIIDESGMPKERFSAEFPKEGPSILRIQQVVRGDSAAYFCASSPIPGRGLYGYTFGSGTRLTVV.

The genes are TRBV7-3 and TRBJ2-2; D is perhaps TRBD2 (5 bases). Germline V gene data show CDR1 as SGHTA and CDR2 as FQGTGA. The CDR3 has 15 amino acids. The germline V and J ends were trimmed by 3 bases and 1 base, with 9 bases remaining between them. CDR3 loop: CASSFHAGNTGELFF. In DNA, the CDR3 is TGTGCCAGCAGCTTCCACGCGGGGAACACCGGGGAGCTGTTTTTT. Combining the CDR3 with reference TRBV7-3 and TRBJ2-2 gives the whole variable domain GAGVSQTPSNKVTEKGKYVELRCDPISGHTALYWYRQSLGQGPEFLIYFQGTGAADDSGLPNDRFFAVRPEGSVSTLKIQRTERGDSAVYLCASSFHAGNTGELFFGEGSRLTVL.